The 9 T cell receptor beta chains below all came from one sample that was sequenced in a study of blood T cell repertoires in COVID-19. The assay was immunoSEQ multiplex PCR, and TCRdb's table has in-frame clones only and misses some. Of approximately 280,000 clones listed, around nine tenths are singletons. Sequencing used PBMCs or T cells enriched from blood (not recorded which). Source of these receptors: a woman in her late teens or twenties who had recovered from COVID-19.

V gene TRBV4-3 combines with J gene TRBJ2-7; 9 nucleotides agree with TRBD2. The ends lost 0 bases at V and 0 bases at J; junction bases unmatched: 3. The germline V gene has CDR1 LGHNA and CDR2 YSLEER. This CDR3 contains 16 residues. The CDR3 DNA reads as TGCGCCAGCAGCCAAGATAGCGGGAGCACCTCCTACGAGCAGTACTTC. Protein sequence: CASSQDSGSTSYEQYF.

This clone showed up just a few times. The CDR3 coding sequence is TGTGCCAGCACCGGGGGGACCCTACGGGGCGAGACCCAGTACTTC. Translating it yields CASTGGTLRGETQYF. The V gene is TRBV7-2, the J gene TRBJ2-5; 7 bases are a match to TRBD2. Per germline, CDR1 SGHTA and CDR2 FQGNSA. Trimming at V came to 7 bases and at J to 5 bases, leaving 13 bases not matched to a gene. CDR3 length: 15 residues.

The chain is built from TRBV3-1 (or the pseudogene TRBV3-2) and TRBJ2-7; D remains unclear. Germline assignment: CDR1 LGHDT and CDR2 YNNKEL (reference sequence). The CDR3 is made up of 13 amino acids. The V end lost 0 bases, the J end lost 3 bases, and 6 bases lay between the germline ends. CDR3 nucleotide sequence: TGTGCCAGCAGCCAAGAAAACAGCTACGAGCAGTACTTC. This codes for CASSQENSYEQYF.

The genes are TRBV9 and TRBJ2-3; D is ambiguous. Germline V gene data show CDR1 as SGDLS and CDR2 as YYNGEE. V was clipped by 1 base and J by 0 bases, with 6 bases between them. The CDR3 totals 14 residues. This CDR3 is CASSVTRSTDTQYF. The CDR3, as DNA: TGTGCCAGCAGCGTAACCAGGAGCACAGATACGCAGTATTTT.

V is TRBV9 and J is TRBJ2-5; 8 bases align to TRBD1. This CDR3 is built from 15 residues. V was pared by 3 bases and J by 4 bases, with 8 bases of the junction left unmatched. CDR1 and CDR2 (germline): SGDLS, YYNGEE. The CDR3 loop is CASSERQGLGETQYF. CDR3 DNA: TGTGCCAGCAGCGAAAGACAGGGGTTAGGAGAGACCCAGTACTTC.

The CDR3 reads CASTTGSGGGGAKNIQYF. CDR3 in DNA: TGTGCCAGCACGACGGGTAGCGGGGGAGGAGGAGCCAAAAACATTCAGTACTTC. The chain recombines TRBV2 with TRBJ2-4, with 9 positions matching TRBD2. This CDR3 contains 18 residues. After removal of 7 bases from V and 0 bases from J, the junction contained 13 bases not matched to a gene. Germline-derived CDR1 and CDR2 are SNHLY and FYNNEI. Variable domain in full (rest from reference TRBV2 and TRBJ2-4): EPEVTQTPSHQVTQMGQEVILRCVPISNHLYFYWYRQILGQKVEFLVSFYNNEISEKSEIFDDQFSVERPDGSNFTLKIRSTKLEDSAMYFCASTTGSGGGGAKNIQYFGAGTRLSVL.

The rearrangement uses TRBV4-3 and TRBJ1-1, with TRBD1 matching over 7 bases. The ends lost 0 bases at V and 1 base at J; junction bases unmatched: 5. The germline V gene encodes CDR1 LGHNA and CDR2 YSLEER. This CDR3 comprises 16 residues. In DNA, the CDR3 is TGCGCCAGCAGCCAAGATCCTCAGGGGGAGAACACTGAAGCTTTCTTT. Residues: CASSQDPQGENTEAFF.

This chain links TRBV19 with TRBJ2-3; perhaps TRBD1 as D (6 bases). Germline-derived CDR1 and CDR2 are LNHDA and SQIVND (reference sequence). The CDR3 loop spans 15 amino acids. V was pared by 3 bases and J by 0 bases, with 10 bases between. The CDR3 DNA follows: TGTGCCAGTAGTATCCCAGGGGTAAGCACAGATACGCAGTATTTT. Translation gives CASSIPGVSTDTQYF.

The rearrangement joins TRBV7-9 to TRBJ1-1; no clear D. Trimming took 3 bases from V and 2 from J, leaving 10 bases between them. CDR3 length: 14 residues. Per the germline V gene, CDR1 is SEHNR and CDR2 is FQNEAQ (reference sequence). The CDR3 here is CASSFRDSNTEAFF. CDR3 coding DNA: TGTGCCAGCAGCTTTCGAGATTCTAACACTGAAGCTTTCTTT.